The clone carrying this TCR beta chain appeared a few times. This sample was included in a study of T cells in Graves' hyperthyroidism and ophthalmopathy. Fresh peripheral blood, about 10 ml of it, supplied the PBMCs. The TCR beta CDR3 regions underwent amplification using RNA transcripts as the source. The TCR CDR3 first-round RT-PCR relied on the HTBI primer set. TCRdb re-called the multiplex PCR reads through MiXCR, storing one row per CDR3 protein. This table has hundreds of thousands of distinct CDR3 sequences, roughly a third appearing once. Trimming stripped 0 bases from V and 3 bases from J, with 10 bases between. The germline V gene has CDR1 DFQATT and CDR2 SNEGSKA (reference sequence). The CDR3 is 14 amino acids.

The chain has TRBV20-1 and TRBJ2-3; D is perhaps TRBD1 or TRBD2 (6 bases each). The source is a woman in her thirties or forties with Graves' hyperthyroidism. Sample: blood. CDR3 region: CSAREGGPTDTQYF. CDR3 coding DNA: TGCAGTGCTAGAGAAGGGGGGCCTACAGATACGCAGTATTTT.